A single sample gave rise to the 21 T cell receptor beta chains below, sequenced in a study of blood T cells in healthy people across ages. It was with a sample-barcoded 5' primer and a J-beta primer mix that a second PCR of roughly 7 to 11 cycles was run. One entry per CDR3 protein results from TCRdb running MiXCR on the 5' RACE reads. Among about a million distinct CDR3 sequences listed, 51% were seen once. The sample comprised blood. Every receptor here comes from a woman aged 60 to 75 in good health.

About this clonotype: Germline and junction disagree at one end, which may indicate a read error. This sequence joins TRBV7-3 and TRBJ2-1; D remains ambiguous. Looked up from germline, CDR1 is SGHTA and CDR2 is FQGTGA. There are 12 residues in the CDR3. The CDR3 here is CVSSDASLEQFF. The CDR3 DNA reads TGTGTCAGCAGCGATGCCTCCCTCGAGCAGTTTTTC.

This clonotype was detected a few times. The chain combines TRBV5-1 with TRBJ1-1; the match to TRBD1 covers 9 bases. After removal of 5 bases from V and 5 bases from J, the junction contained 4 bases not matched to a gene. Per the germline V gene, CDR1 is SGHRS and CDR2 is YFSETQ. The CDR3 contains 13 residues. DNA of the CDR3: TGCGCCAGCAGACGGGACAGGGAGACTGAAGCTTTCTTT. Its translation is CASRRDRETEAFF.

V gene TRBV29-1 combines with J gene TRBJ2-1; no firm D call. Per germline, CDR1 SQVTM and CDR2 ANQGSEA. The CDR3 consists of 16 residues. Trimming took off 3 bases at V and 0 bases at J, with 15 bases between the two ends. The CDR3 loop reads CSVDRWSASSYNEQFF. DNA for the CDR3: TGCAGCGTTGATAGGTGGAGCGCTAGCTCCTACAATGAGCAGTTCTTC.

J is TRBJ1-5 and V is TRBV6-2 or TRBV6-3; TRBD1 matches 9 bases. The CDR3 loop spans 14 amino acids. The germline V gene has CDR1 MNHEY and CDR2 SVGEGT. The ends lost 7 bases at V and 4 bases at J; junction bases unmatched: 5. The CDR3 DNA sequence: TGTGCCAGCACTAGGACAGGGGTGAATCAGCCCCAGCATTTT. Encoded protein: CASTRTGVNQPQHF.

V and J are TRBV7-9 and TRBJ2-1, with a weak D call TRBD1 (6 bases). V was clipped by 8 bases and J by 7 bases, with 18 bases between them. The germline V gene encodes CDR1 SEHNR and CDR2 FQNEAQ (reference sequence). CDR3 length: 14 residues. The CDR3 DNA sequence: TGTGCCAGCCTTGGGGAAGGGGGTTGGAATGAGCAGTTCTTC. Translation gives CASLGEGGWNEQFF.

The chain combines TRBV29-1 with TRBJ1-1; TRBD1 matches 8 bases. Trimming took 6 bases from V and 0 from J; bases not matched to a gene: 12. In germline, CDR1 is SQVTM, CDR2 ANQGSEA. The CDR3 runs to 16 residues. CDR3 region: CSVGQGEGWVNTEAFF. DNA of the CDR3: TGCAGCGTAGGACAGGGAGAGGGATGGGTGAACACTGAAGCTTTCTTT.

This rearrangement joins TRBV5-1 to TRBJ2-1; the match to TRBD2 covers 8 bases. The CDR3 has 13 residues. With 0 bases clipped from V and 9 bases from J, the junction kept 2 bases outside the gene matches. The V gene's germline CDR1 is SGHRS and CDR2 YFSETQ. The DNA for the CDR3 is TGCGCCAGCAGCTTGGGGACTAGCCGTGAGCAGTTCTTC. Its protein product is CASSLGTSREQFF.

This clonotype was seen many times. V is TRBV12-3 or TRBV12-4 and J is TRBJ1-1, with unresolved D. V was cut by 5 bases and J by 9 bases, with 13 bases left in between. CDR3 length: 12 amino acids. The DNA of the CDR3 is TGTGCCAGCAGTGCCAGGACCGGGAAAGCTTTCTTT. This codes for CASSARTGKAFF.

The chain has TRBV12-3 or TRBV12-4 and TRBJ2-5, with D perhaps matching TRBD1 (5 bases). The CDR3 runs 14 residues. V was clipped by 6 bases and J by 6 bases, with 17 bases between them. This CDR3 reads CASSVRTSQKTQYF. The CDR3 DNA sequence: TGTGCCAGCAGCGTCAGGACAAGTCAAAAGACCCAGTACTTC.

This clonotype was observed a handful of times. This chain connects TRBV4-3 to TRBJ2-3, with D hard to call. Germline CDR1 and CDR2: LGHNA and YSLEER. The CDR3 has 13 residues. V lost 1 base and J lost 9, with 11 bases in between. This CDR3 is CASSQGDLRTQYF. The CDR3 DNA follows: TGCGCCAGCAGCCAAGGCGATCTAAGGACGCAGTATTTT.

The chain carries TRBV20-1 and TRBJ2-1; 9 positions agree with TRBD2. Germline trimming cut 1 base from V and 9 bases from J; bases unmatched to any gene: 10. The CDR3 is 15 amino acids. Germline V gene sequence: CDR1 DFQATT, CDR2 SNEGSKA (reference sequence). The CDR3 nucleotides are TGCAGTGCTAGAGTTTTTAGCGGGAGAGCTTGTGAGCAGTTCTTC. Amino acid sequence: CSARVFSGRACEQFF.

A word on this clonotype: An end of the junction differs from the germline gene, which may be a read error. V usage is TRBV7-2 and J usage is TRBJ1-3; D remains unclear. Germline CDR1 reads SGHTA; CDR2 reads FQGNSA. The CDR3 has 14 residues. The CDR3 here is CASSLAQGGKTIYF. Here the CDR3 DNA reads TGTGCCAGCAGCTTAGCCCAAGGTGGAAAGACCATATATTTT.

CDR3 in amino acids: CAIERDDNEQFF. The CDR3 region has the DNA TGTGCCATCGAGCGGGATGACAATGAGCAGTTCTTC. The chain links TRBV10-3 to TRBJ2-1; the match to TRBD2 covers 7 bases. This CDR3 region has 12 residues. V lost 8 bases and J lost 5; bases outside the gene matches: 3. Looked up from germline, CDR1 is ENHRY and CDR2 is SYGVKD.

The J gene is TRBJ2-7, the V gene TRBV27; 14 bases are shared with TRBD2. CDR1 MNHEY and CDR2 SMNVEV come from the germline V gene (reference sequence). The V and J ends lost 5 bases and 3 bases, in that order; junction bases with no gene match: 9. The CDR3 totals 17 residues. CDR3 DNA: TGTGCCAGCAGTCCCGGGACTAGCGGGAGCTTTCTCTACGAGCAGTACTTC. As protein: CASSPGTSGSFLYEQYF.

This sequence joins TRBV20-1 and TRBJ1-4; 7 bases agree with TRBD1. The CDR3 runs 13 residues. V was pared by 7 bases and J by 2 bases, with 4 bases of the junction left unmatched. The germline CDR1 and CDR2 sequences are DFQATT and SNEGSKA (reference sequence). This CDR3 is CSGLRGTNEKLFF. The CDR3 DNA reads as TGCAGTGGCCTCAGGGGGACTAATGAAAAACTGTTTTTT.

V gene TRBV20-1 combines with J gene TRBJ1-1, with 7 nucleotides matching TRBD1. Germline V gene lookup returns CDR1 DFQATT and CDR2 SNEGSKA (reference sequence). With 0 bases clipped from V and 3 bases from J, the junction kept 7 bases outside the gene matches. The CDR3 consists of 15 residues. The CDR3 bases are TGCAGTGCTAGAGATTGGGGGCAGGGGGACACTGAAGCTTTCTTT. This translates into CSARDWGQGDTEAFF.

V is TRBV2 and J is TRBJ2-5; TRBD2 agrees at 14 bases. Per germline, CDR1 SNHLY and CDR2 FYNNEI. Trimming cost V 2 bases and J 1 base; bases outside gene matches: 15. This CDR3 region has 21 residues. The CDR3 sequence is CASSEFPGLAGGLGPQETQYF. The CDR3 DNA is TGTGCCAGCAGTGAATTCCCTGGACTAGCGGGAGGCCTGGGGCCCCAAGAGACCCAGTACTTC. The full variable domain, rest sourced from reference TRBV2 and TRBJ2-5, is EPEVTQTPSHQVTQMGQEVILRCVPISNHLYFYWYRQILGQKVEFLVSFYNNEISEKSEIFDDQFSVERPDGSNFTLKIRSTKLEDSAMYFCASSEFPGLAGGLGPQETQYFGPGTRLLVL.

As to this clonotype: A junction boundary mismatches the germline segment, possibly from a read error. The chain recombines TRBV5-1 with TRBJ1-5; TRBD1 might be the D (6 bases). Germline V CDR1 and CDR2: SGHRS, YFSETQ. The CDR3 totals 15 residues. In nucleotides, the CDR3 is TGCGCCAGCAGCCCAGGAGGGGGGCCTAATCGGCCCCAGCATTTT. This codes for CASSPGGGPNRPQHF.

A few counts support this clonotype. The V gene is TRBV27, the J gene TRBJ2-5; TRBD2 agrees at 7 bases. V lost 5 bases, J lost 4 bases, and 10 bases stayed unmatched. CDR1 is MNHEY and CDR2 is SMNVEV in the germline V gene (reference sequence). CDR3 size: 15 residues. CDR3 nucleotides: TGTGCCAGCAGTCCCCCAGCCCGCGGGAGAGAGACCCAGTACTTC. Translating it yields CASSPPARGRETQYF.

This clonotype showed up many times. A read error may account for a junction end that differs from germline. The J gene is TRBJ2-7, the V gene TRBV29-1; D is undetermined. Germline CDR1 reads SQVTM; CDR2 reads ANQGSEA. CDR3 length equals 12 residues. The CDR3 sequence is CSVERTGYGQYF. The DNA for the CDR3 is TGCAGCGTTGAGAGGACGGGCTACGGGCAGTACTTC.

The rearrangement links TRBV28 to TRBJ2-4; D is perhaps TRBD2 (7 bases). Trimming shortened V by 8 bases and J by 15 bases, and 20 bases separated the two germline ends. This CDR3 comprises 12 residues. CDR1 is MDHEN and CDR2 is SYDVKM in the germline V gene. The CDR3 coding sequence is TGTGCCAGCGGAGGGGGGGCCTACGAGCGGTACTTC. Protein: CASGGGAYERYF.